This T cell receptor beta chain was observed in a study of OX40 agonist ivuxolimab in advanced cancers. Whole-study context: Treatment of patients was with ivuxolimab, an agonistic anti-OX40 (CD134) antibody. Dose-escalation patients' cancers were hepatocellular carcinoma, melanoma, renal cell or head and neck cancer. Mean age about 60 years, range roughly 23 to 79; about 85% male.

CDR1 and CDR2 from the germline V gene are LNHDA and SQIVND (reference sequence). Trimming cost V 1 base and J 10 bases, with 13 bases left between them. The CDR3 length is 13 residues. Sequencing was performed with immunoSEQ multiplex PCR; in TCRdb, only in-frame clones are kept and a portion is missing. This repertoire shows 75,000 to 95,000 clones, 92% found once; its top ten account for around 0.5%. Cycle 7 day 1, cycle 4 day 1, and baseline were the timepoints at which blood was sampled. The sample in question was CD4+ or CD8+ T cells sorted from blood, obtained in a trial of the OX40 agonist ivuxolimab. This TCR was sampled from an adult with an advanced solid tumor such as melanoma, head and neck, liver or kidney cancer. This chain connects TRBV19 to TRBJ1-2; D is possibly TRBD1 (5 bases). CDR3 nucleotides: TGTGCCAGTAGTATAGGCGGGGGAGGCTACTACACCTTC. Encoded protein: CASSIGGGGYYTF.